One sample yielded the 14 T cell receptor beta chains listed below, sequenced in a study of T cells after yellow fever vaccination. TCRdb redid the calling of the 5' RACE reads with MiXCR, one entry per CDR3 protein. The sample shows a few hundred thousand distinct CDR3 sequences, about 9.9% of them seen only once. Sequencing was performed on PBMCs, taken on the day of the first yellow fever vaccination. The receptors come from a man aged 18 to 35 who received the YFV17D yellow fever vaccine.

V and J are TRBV11-2 and TRBJ1-3; perhaps TRBD1 as D (5 bases). V was clipped by 4 bases and J by 4 bases, with 5 bases between them. CDR1 and CDR2 from the germline V gene are SGHAT and FQNNGV. The CDR3 is 12 residues long. The CDR3 sequence: CASSWTGNTIYF. Written as DNA, the CDR3 is TGTGCCAGCAGCTGGACAGGAAACACCATATATTTT.

The chain combines TRBV6-6 with TRBJ1-3; possible D gene TRBD1, 6 bases. Germline V gives CDR1 MNHNY, CDR2 SVGAGI (reference sequence). The length of the CDR3 is 12 residues. V lost 3 bases and J lost 12, with 12 bases in between. The CDR3 protein is CASSYSQGGIYF. The CDR3 region has the DNA TGTGCCAGCAGTTATTCACAGGGAGGCATATATTTT.

In this sample, this clonotype turned up a few times. The V and J genes are TRBV7-2 and TRBJ2-7, with D perhaps assigned TRBD1 or TRBD2 (6 bases each). V gave up 1 base and J gave up 4 bases, with 14 bases separating them. Germline V CDR1 and CDR2: SGHTA, FQGNSA. The CDR3 is 15 amino acids. The CDR3 region is CASSLDRGARYEQYF. CDR3 sequence (DNA): TGTGCCAGCAGCTTAGATAGGGGGGCGCGTTACGAGCAGTACTTC.

The chain is built from TRBV2 and TRBJ2-3; D is ambiguous. Germline lookup yields CDR1 SNHLY and CDR2 FYNNEI. V was cut by 1 base and J by 7 bases, with 9 bases left in between. The CDR3 length is 13 residues. CDR3 bases: TGTGCCAGCAGTGAAGTGAGGCGAAATACGCAGTATTTT. Translating gives CASSEVRRNTQYF.

Note on this clonotype: A read error may be the cause here, since a much bigger clone is one base away. The V and J genes are TRBV2 and TRBJ2-3, with D maybe TRBD2 (7 bases). The CDR3 runs to 14 residues. Germline V gives CDR1 SNHLY, CDR2 FYNNEI. The CDR3 nucleotides read TGTGCCATCAGTTTGGGGGGGGCCGGAGATACGCAGTATTTT. This codes for CAISLGGAGDTQYF.

J is TRBJ2-7 and V is TRBV20-1; TRBD1 matches 10 bases. Germline trimming cut 3 bases from V and 5 bases from J; bases unmatched to any gene: 4. This CDR3 has 13 amino acids. CDR1 is DFQATT and CDR2 is SNEGSKA in the germline V gene (reference sequence). CDR3 bases: TGCAGTGCTAGCGGGACAGGGGAGGACGAGCAGTACTTC. Protein product: CSASGTGEDEQYF.

This clonotype has at least ten counts. The rearrangement joins TRBV11-2 to TRBJ2-3; unclear D gene. This CDR3 has 13 residues. Trimming shortened V by 3 bases and J by 4 bases, and 8 bases separated the two germline ends. Germline-derived CDR1 and CDR2 are SGHAT and FQNNGV. The CDR3 sequence: CASSLWTPDTQYF. The CDR3 DNA reads as TGTGCCAGCAGCTTGTGGACCCCAGATACGCAGTATTTT.

There are a few counts of this clonotype. CDR3 region: CASSQDGGDGEQYF. The CDR3 DNA is TGTGCCAGCAGCCAAGATGGCGGGGACGGAGAGCAGTACTTC. The chain joins TRBV4-2 to TRBJ2-7; D possibly corresponds to TRBD2 (6 bases). V was clipped by 0 bases and J by 7 bases, with 13 bases between them. CDR3 size: 14 residues. Germline lookup yields CDR1 LGHNA and CDR2 YNFKEQ.

This clonotype turned up a few times. The V gene is TRBV5-1, the J gene TRBJ1-5, with 11 bases lining up with TRBD1. Per the germline V gene, CDR1 is SGHRS and CDR2 is YFSETQ. With 4 bases clipped from V and 6 bases from J, the junction kept 6 bases outside the gene matches. The CDR3 sequence is 15 residues long. Here the CDR3 DNA reads TGCGCCAGCAGCCATACGGGACAGGGGGGTCAGCCCCAGCATTTT. This gives the protein CASSHTGQGGQPQHF. Based on the CDR3 plus reference TRBV5-1 and TRBJ1-5, the full variable domain is KAGVTQTPRYLIKTRGQQVTLSCSPISGHRSVSWYQQTPGQGLQFLFEYFSETQRNKGNFPGRFSGRQFSNSRSEMNVSTLELGDSALYLCASSHTGQGGQPQHFGDGTRLSIL.

This clonotype was counted ten times or more. The genes are TRBV28 and TRBJ2-4; no firm D call. The CDR3 length is 12 residues. V lost 7 bases to trimming and J lost 8 bases, with 12 bases between them. The germline gives CDR1 MDHEN, CDR2 SYDVKM. CDR3 sequence reads: CASKNPADIQYF. DNA for the CDR3: TGTGCCAGCAAGAATCCGGCGGACATTCAGTACTTC. The entire variable domain, with the rest obtained from reference TRBV28 and TRBJ2-4, is as follows: DVKVTQSSRYLVKRTGEKVFLECVQDMDHENMFWYRQDPGLGLRLIYFSYDVKMKEKGDIPEGYSVSREKKERFSLILESASTNQTSMYLCASKNPADIQYFGAGTRLSVL.

This clonotype was counted ten times or more. J is TRBJ1-2 and V is TRBV5-1; D is uncertain. The germline CDR1 and CDR2 sequences are SGHRS and YFSETQ. The ends were cut back, 4 bases at V and 4 bases at J, with 17 bases in the middle. This CDR3 region has 15 residues. The CDR3 protein is CASSPDGPPLYGYTF. CDR3 DNA: TGCGCCAGCAGCCCGGACGGTCCCCCGCTCTATGGCTACACCTTC.

This clonotype has more than one count but fewer than ten. The chain links TRBV19 to TRBJ1-5, with D unclear. V lost 7 bases and J 0 bases, leaving 13 bases between the germline ends. CDR1 and CDR2 from the germline V gene are LNHDA and SQIVND (reference sequence). The CDR3 contains 15 residues. CDR3 DNA sequence: TGTGCCAGTACCCCGGGAGGATATAGCAATCAGCCCCAGCATTTT. Translated: CASTPGGYSNQPQHF.

The CDR3 bases are TGCGCCAGCAGCCAACTGCGGGGGGCCGGTAGTCTAAGATACGAGCAGTACTTC. This encodes CASSQLRGAGSLRYEQYF. The chain uses TRBV4-3 and TRBJ2-7, with 8 positions matching TRBD2. The V gene's germline CDR1 is LGHNA and CDR2 YSLEER. This CDR3 comprises 18 residues. The junction had 16 bases not matched to a gene; V was cut back by 2 bases and J by 4 bases.

The V and J genes are TRBV10-3 and TRBJ2-7, with D possibly being TRBD2 (5 bases). This CDR3 is built from 13 residues. With 2 bases removed from V and 6 bases from J, the gap between germline ends came to 11 bases. Germline loops: CDR1 ENHRY, CDR2 SYGVKD. CDR3 in amino acids: CAISETRAGEQYV. CDR3 DNA sequence: TGTGCCATCAGTGAGACTCGGGCGGGCGAGCAGTACGTC.